Below are 2 T cell receptor beta chains sequenced from a single sample in a study of shared clonotypes between healthy human individuals (dated by TCRdb to about 2020). Libraries were built with the immunoSEQ multiplex PCR assay. TCRdb took over this immuneACCESS table, retaining in-frame rearrangements with V and J assigned. Such tables are incomplete; in checked studies, under half of the missing clones stem from an unresolved V gene, and the remainder is unexplained. The sample profile shows around 990,000 clones; 60% to 80% of them were found once. Clones ranked in the top ten supply 0.89% of the sample. The sequenced sample was memory CD4+ T cells from PBMCs. Interpreted using the paper, the cell subset or site label stands for: CD45RA-negative fraction. Receptor source: a man between 18 and 29 years old in good health. Some clones in this sample may be carry-over from other donors' samples.

This clone was counted only a few times. The CDR3 sequence is CASSPPSIGTGETEAFF. CDR3 coding DNA: TGTGCCAGCTCACCACCGTCAATAGGGACAGGGGAGACTGAAGCTTTCTTT. The chain links TRBV18 to TRBJ1-1, with 10 nucleotides matching TRBD1. The CDR3 extends over 17 amino acids. From germline, CDR1 is KGHSH and CDR2 LQKENI. V shed 0 bases and J 5 bases; nucleotides not matched to a gene: 9.

This clone was counted a few times. This chain uses TRBV18 with TRBJ2-7; D uncertain. Trimming removed 3 bases at V and 5 bases at J, with 14 bases between. Germline loops: CDR1 KGHSH, CDR2 LQKENI. CDR3 size: 14 residues. CDR3 sequence: CASSPNHGANEQYF. The CDR3 DNA is TGTGCCAGCTCACCTAATCACGGCGCCAACGAGCAGTACTTC.